The rows below give T cell receptor beta chains drawn from one sample of a study of cytomegalovirus exposure and HLA in healthy donors. The data were produced by immunoSEQ multiplex PCR, yet TCRdb's version contains in-frame clones alone and is incomplete. The sample lists roughly 140,000 clones, around a tenth occurring once. The specimen sequenced was PBMCs. These TCRs come from a male donor in good health and CMV-seronegative. The CDR3 runs from the conserved cysteine through the conserved F or W. Fields, in order: J gene, clone size, V gene, D gene, CDR3 protein, CDR3 DNA. The D gene is left open where the match is weak. Part of the rows lack a size; the others show once, few, many or a class for expanded clones.

>TRBJ2-7|few|TRBV7-3|NA
CASSPAAGRYEQYF
TGTGCCAGCAGCCCTGCAGCGGGTCGATACGAGCAGTACTTC
>TRBJ1-6|few|TRBV7-3|TRBD1
CASSLTGTESSYNSPLHF
TGTGCCAGCAGCTTAACGGGGACAGAGAGCTCCTATAATTCACCCCTCCACTTT
>TRBJ1-2|few|TRBV10-3|NA
CASKPGQGPTNGYTF
TGTGCCTCTAAACCGGGCCAGGGCCCCACCAATGGCTACACCTTC
>TRBJ2-3|few|TRBV5-1|TRBD2
CASSAGLAGGPRTQYF
TGCGCCAGCAGCGCCGGACTAGCGGGAGGGCCACGTACGCAGTATTTT
>TRBJ2-2|NA|TRBV25-1|NA
CASSKEGAWTGELFF
TGTGCCAGCAGCAAGGAGGGGGCTTGGACCGGGGAGCTGTTTTTT
>TRBJ2-2|NA|TRBV29-1|NA
CSAGDTGRTGELFF
TGCAGCGCTGGAGATACAGGGAGAACCGGGGAGCTGTTTTTT
>TRBJ2-7|NA|TRBV6-1|TRBD1
CASGLQGATLYEQYF
TGTGCCAGCGGATTGCAGGGGGCAACTCTCTACGAGCAGTACTTC
>TRBJ1-2|few|TRBV5-1|TRBD1
CASRPSGGYNYGYTF
TGCGCCAGCAGACCTTCAGGGGGCTACAACTATGGCTACACCTTC
>TRBJ1-1|NA|TRBV29-1|NA
CSVEDYGSNTEAFF
TGCAGCGTTGAAGACTACGGGTCCAACACTGAAGCTTTCTTT
>TRBJ1-4|NA|TRBV30|NA
CAWSVSSVLIEKLFF
TGTGCCTGGAGTGTGTCGTCGGTCCTGATTGAAAAACTGTTTTTT
>TRBJ2-2|NA|TRBV6-1|TRBD1
CASTGQENTGELFF
TGTGCCAGCACCGGACAGGAGAACACCGGGGAGCTGTTTTTT
>TRBJ2-1|NA|TRBV4-3|NA
CASSARQATYNEQFF
TGCGCCAGCAGCGCTCGACAGGCAACCTACAATGAGCAGTTCTTC
>TRBJ2-2|NA|TRBV19|NA
CASSIEGPGSTGELFF
TGTGCCAGTAGTATAGAGGGTCCGGGGAGCACCGGGGAGCTGTTTTTT
>TRBJ1-5|few|TRBV18|NA
CASSPLSGTIQPQHF
TGTGCCAGCTCACCATTATCGGGTACGATTCAGCCCCAGCATTTT
>TRBJ2-6|NA|TRBV4-3|NA
CASSQATGRSSGANVLTF
TGCGCCAGCAGCCAAGCGACAGGGAGGTCGTCTGGGGCCAACGTCCTGACTTTC
>TRBJ2-1|few|TRBV7-9|TRBD2
CASSFVRGRSDEQFF
TGTGCCAGCAGCTTCGTTCGCGGGAGAAGCGATGAGCAGTTCTTC
>TRBJ1-2|NA|TRBV5-1|NA
CASSLGAIGGGYTF
TGCGCCAGCAGCTTGGGCGCGATAGGGGGAGGCTACACCTTC
>TRBJ2-3|NA|TRBV4-3|TRBD1
CASSQNDRGPDTQYF
TGCGCCAGCAGCCAAAATGACAGGGGGCCAGATACGCAGTATTTT
>TRBJ1-5|few|TRBV29-1|TRBD1
CSVPNRTGQGSNQPQHF
TGCAGCGTTCCTAACCGGACAGGGCAGGGTAGCAATCAGCCCCAGCATTTT
>TRBJ1-6|few|TRBV4-3|NA
CASSQGTADSYNSPLHF
TGCGCCAGCAGCCAAGGGACAGCGGACTCCTATAATTCACCCCTCCACTTT
>TRBJ1-1|few|TRBV18|TRBD1
CASSRDRAEAFF
TGTGCCAGCTCTCGGGACAGGGCTGAAGCTTTCTTT
>TRBJ1-2|few|TRBV7-9|TRBD1
CASSPGTGYGYTF
TGTGCCAGCAGCCCTGGGACAGGATATGGCTACACCTTC
>TRBJ2-5|few|TRBV19|NA
CASRRDSRTFKETQYF
TGTGCCAGTAGGCGGGACAGTCGAACGTTTAAAGAGACCCAGTACTTC
>TRBJ1-6|few|TRBV28|TRBD1
CASSSGTGDFWYNSPLHF
TGTGCCAGCAGCTCCGGGACAGGGGACTTTTGGTATAATTCACCCCTCCACTTT
>TRBJ2-7|NA|TRBV29-1|NA
CSVEDPRRGDYEQYF
TGCAGCGTTGAAGACCCACGCAGGGGGGACTACGAGCAGTACTTC
>TRBJ2-2|few|TRBV30|TRBD1
CAWSVRKTGYRVNTGELFF
TGTGCCTGGAGTGTAAGAAAGACAGGGTATAGGGTGAACACCGGGGAGCTGTTTTTT
>TRBJ1-4|NA|TRBV7-9|TRBD1
CASSRDRPFGGKLFF
TGTGCCAGCAGTAGGGACAGGCCCTTTGGTGGAAAACTGTTTTTT
>TRBJ2-7|few|TRBV10-3|NA
CAIQGTYEQYF
TGTGCCATACAGGGAACCTACGAGCAGTACTTC
>TRBJ1-2|NA|TRBV29-1|NA
CSVDSAAGAPNYGYTF
TGCAGCGTTGATTCCGCCGCAGGCGCCCCTAACTATGGCTACACCTTC
>TRBJ1-1|few|TRBV7-2|NA
CASSSHKAGEAFF
TGTGCCAGCAGCTCCCACAAGGCGGGAGAAGCTTTCTTT
>TRBJ1-4|NA|TRBV9|NA
CASSTSTAEKLFF
TGTGCCAGCAGCACATCGACAGCTGAAAAACTGTTTTTT
>TRBJ2-1|NA|TRBV4-2|NA
CASSLQSGDYGDEQFF
TGTGCCAGCAGCCTTCAGTCGGGAGACTACGGAGATGAGCAGTTCTTC
>TRBJ1-1|NA|TRBV30|NA
CAWSLPGGAGAFF
TGTGCCTGGAGTCTCCCGGGGGGCGCGGGGGCTTTCTTT
>TRBJ2-7|NA|TRBV5-1|TRBD2
CASSQAGGRSYEQYF
TGCGCCAGCAGCCAAGCGGGGGGCCGTTCCTACGAGCAGTACTTC
>TRBJ2-3|NA|TRBV7-3|NA
CASSLSQGTDTQYF
TGTGCCAGCAGCTTAAGTCAGGGAACAGATACGCAGTATTTT
>TRBJ2-1|NA|TRBV4-1|TRBD2
CASSQVSGGARVEQFF
TGCGCCAGCAGCCAAGTAAGCGGGGGGGCGAGGGTTGAGCAGTTCTTC
>TRBJ2-7|NA|TRBV30|TRBD2
CAWSSGLAVYEQYF
TGTGCCTGGAGTTCCGGACTAGCGGTCTACGAGCAGTACTTC
>TRBJ2-2|few|TRBV27|TRBD2
CASSWQLAGGRTGELFF
TGTGCCAGCAGTTGGCAGCTAGCGGGAGGTCGCACCGGGGAGCTGTTTTTT
>TRBJ1-1|few|TRBV7-2|TRBD1
CASSLVGTGGTEAFF
TGTGCCAGCAGCTTAGTCGGGACAGGGGGCACTGAAGCTTTCTTT
>TRBJ2-2|few|TRBV7-9|TRBD2
CASSLWGGGNTGELFF
TGTGCCAGCAGCTTATGGGGCGGGGGAAACACCGGGGAGCTGTTTTTT
>TRBJ2-3|few|TRBV9|NA
CASSAIITDTQYF
TGTGCCAGCAGCGCTATAATCACAGATACGCAGTATTTT
>TRBJ1-1|few|TRBV10-3|NA
CAISSDRNTEAFF
TGTGCCATCAGTTCCGACAGGAACACTGAAGCTTTCTTT
>TRBJ2-7|NA|TRBV7-3|NA
CASSLPRNSEQYF
TGTGCCAGCAGCTTACCCCGAAACTCCGAGCAGTACTTC
>TRBJ1-2|NA|TRBV30|NA
CAWHRSSNYGYTF
TGTGCCTGGCACAGAAGTTCTAACTATGGCTACACCTTC
>TRBJ2-3|NA|TRBV18|NA
CASSLVTSTDTQYF
TGTGCCAGCTCACTAGTAACTAGCACAGATACGCAGTATTTT
>TRBJ2-2|NA|TRBV7-3|TRBD2
CASSLWGLAEAGELFF
TGTGCCAGCAGCTTATGGGGACTAGCGGAGGCCGGGGAGCTGTTTTTT
>TRBJ2-7|NA|TRBV5-1|TRBD1
CASSLDIRDRGDF
TGCGCCAGCAGCTTGGATATCCGGGACAGAGGCGACTTC
>TRBJ2-1|NA|TRBV14|TRBD2
CASSQDLGLAISYNEQFF
TGTGCCAGCAGCCAAGATCTCGGACTAGCGATCTCCTACAATGAGCAGTTCTTC
>TRBJ2-7|few|TRBV6-5|NA
CASSYPGASSYEQYF
TGTGCCAGCAGTTACCCGGGAGCTAGCTCCTACGAGCAGTACTTC
>TRBJ1-4|NA|TRBV5-4|NA
CASSTQGSEKLFF
TGTGCCAGCAGCACTCAGGGGAGTGAAAAACTGTTTTTT
>TRBJ1-3|NA|TRBV5-1|TRBD1
CASRPQGSGDTIYF
TGCGCCAGCAGACCACAGGGGAGTGGAGACACCATATATTTT
>TRBJ1-2|few|TRBV4-1|NA
CASSQAQTVYGYTF
TGCGCCAGCAGCCAAGCTCAGACAGTCTATGGCTACACCTTC
>TRBJ2-3|NA|TRBV6-1|TRBD2
CASSVSLAGGSTDTQYF
TGTGCCAGCAGTGTTTCACTAGCGGGGGGAAGCACAGATACGCAGTATTTT
>TRBJ2-5|few|TRBV6-1|TRBD1
CASSAHEGPRGHQETQYF
TGTGCCAGCAGTGCCCACGAGGGACCCAGGGGGCACCAAGAGACCCAGTACTTC
>TRBJ2-2|NA|TRBV7-2|NA
CASSLSWRRGLDTGELFF
TGTGCCAGCAGCTTAAGCTGGCGGAGGGGGCTGGACACCGGGGAGCTGTTTTTT